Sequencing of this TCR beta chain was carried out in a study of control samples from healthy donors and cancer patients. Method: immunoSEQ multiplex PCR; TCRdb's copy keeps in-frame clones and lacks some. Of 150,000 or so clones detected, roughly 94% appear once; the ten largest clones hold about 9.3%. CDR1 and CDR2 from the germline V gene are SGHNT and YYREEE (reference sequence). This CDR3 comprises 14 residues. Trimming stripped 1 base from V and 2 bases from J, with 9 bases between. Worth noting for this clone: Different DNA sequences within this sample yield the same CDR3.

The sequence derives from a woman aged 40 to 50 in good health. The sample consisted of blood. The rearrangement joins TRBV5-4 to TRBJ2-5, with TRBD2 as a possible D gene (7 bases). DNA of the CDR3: TGTGCCAGCAGCTTGAGGGGGGGGCAAGAGACCCAGTACTTC. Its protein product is CASSLRGGQETQYF.